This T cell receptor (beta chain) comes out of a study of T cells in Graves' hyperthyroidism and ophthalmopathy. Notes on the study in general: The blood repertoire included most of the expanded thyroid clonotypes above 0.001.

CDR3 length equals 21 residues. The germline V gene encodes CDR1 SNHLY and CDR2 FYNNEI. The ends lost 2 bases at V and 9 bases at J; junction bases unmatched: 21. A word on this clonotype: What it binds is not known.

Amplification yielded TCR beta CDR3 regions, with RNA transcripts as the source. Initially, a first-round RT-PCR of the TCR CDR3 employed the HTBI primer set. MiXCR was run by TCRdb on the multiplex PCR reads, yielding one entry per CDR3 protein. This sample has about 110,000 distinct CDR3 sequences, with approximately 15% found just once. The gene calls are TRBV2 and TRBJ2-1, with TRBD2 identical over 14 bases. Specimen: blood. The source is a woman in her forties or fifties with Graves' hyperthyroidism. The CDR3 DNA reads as TGTGCCAGCAGTGAAAATATAGGTTGGGGACTAGCGGGGGAGGATGGGAGTGAGCAGTTCTTC. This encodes CASSENIGWGLAGEDGSEQFF.